These 20 T cell receptor beta chains originate from one sample sequenced in a study of control samples from healthy donors and cancer patients (dated by TCRdb to about 2020). Libraries were constructed by the immunoSEQ multiplex PCR assay. As stored in TCRdb, this immuneACCESS dataset retains in-frame rearrangements with V and J assigned. A fraction of the clones does not appear; measured against another copy, unresolved V genes explain less than half of the discrepancy, and the remainder lacks a known reason. Present in this sample are approximately 140,000 clones, over 85% of which were seen just once. The ten largest clones take up around 11% of the sample. The sequencing input was blood. All receptors come from a young man in good health.

The chain couples TRBV13 to TRBJ1-2; D gene ambiguous. This CDR3 spans 12 amino acids. Trimming left V 0 bases short and J 7 bases short, with 6 bases between. Germline V gene sequence: CDR1 PRHDT, CDR2 FYEKMQ (reference sequence). Here the CDR3 reads CASSLGTRGYTF. The CDR3 DNA is TGTGCCAGCAGCTTAGGGACGCGTGGCTACACCTTC. Drawing the rest from reference TRBV13 and TRBJ1-2, the complete variable domain is AAGVIQSPRHLIKEKRETATLKCYPIPRHDTVYWYQQGPGQDPQFLISFYEKMQSDKGSIPDRFSAQQFSDYHSELNMSSLELGDSALYFCASSLGTRGYTFGSGTRLTVV.

This chain links TRBV6-1 with TRBJ2-7, with D maybe TRBD2 (6 bases). The V end lost 3 bases, the J end lost 4 bases, and 19 bases lay between the germline ends. The CDR3 runs to 16 residues. In germline, CDR1 is MNHNS, CDR2 SASEGT. The CDR3 DNA sequence: TGTGCCAGCAGTGAGAGGGGACTCGCGGGGCCTTACGAGCAGTACTTC. Amino acid sequence: CASSERGLAGPYEQYF.

There are a few counts of this clone. The CDR3 protein is CASSFPPLSLLGNEQFF. The CDR3 region has the DNA TGTGCCAGCAGCTTCCCTCCTCTAAGCCTACTGGGCAATGAGCAGTTCTTC. The chain has TRBV3-1 (or the pseudogene TRBV3-2) and TRBJ2-1; D not certain. V lost 5 bases and J 6 bases, leaving 23 bases between the germline ends. In germline, CDR1 is LGHDT, CDR2 YNNKEL (reference sequence). The CDR3 spans 17 residues.

This chain connects TRBV29-1 to TRBJ1-2, with 7 bases lining up with TRBD1. The V gene's germline CDR1 is SQVTM and CDR2 ANQGSEA. Trimming removed 1 base from V and 8 bases from J; junction bases left unmatched: 7. This CDR3 comprises 13 residues. The CDR3 loop reads CSVEVRQGEGYTF. CDR3 DNA sequence: TGCAGCGTTGAAGTGAGGCAGGGGGAGGGCTACACCTTC.

V and J are TRBV13 and TRBJ1-3; D call uncertain. Trimming removed 3 bases at V and 0 bases at J, with 6 bases between. The CDR3 spans 14 residues. Germline CDR1 and CDR2: PRHDT and FYEKMQ (reference sequence). The CDR3 bases are TGTGCCAGCAGCTTCGGGTCCTCTGGAAACACCATATATTTT. Translation gives CASSFGSSGNTIYF. The full variable domain, rest sourced from reference TRBV13 and TRBJ1-3, is AAGVIQSPRHLIKEKRETATLKCYPIPRHDTVYWYQQGPGQDPQFLISFYEKMQSDKGSIPDRFSAQQFSDYHSELNMSSLELGDSALYFCASSFGSSGNTIYFGEGSWLTVV.

The rearrangement uses TRBV13 and TRBJ1-3; 7 nucleotides line up with TRBD1. The trim removed 4 bases at V and 3 bases at J, leaving 9 bases unmatched. This CDR3 has 16 residues. Germline V lookup: CDR1 PRHDT, CDR2 FYEKMQ (reference sequence). The CDR3 loop is CASSSRQGPSGNTIYF. DNA of the CDR3: TGTGCCAGCAGCTCCAGACAGGGTCCTAGTGGAAACACCATATATTTT.

In DNA, the CDR3 is TGCAGTGCTAGTCTCGGGGTTAACTATGGCTACACCTTC. Translating it yields CSASLGVNYGYTF. This rearrangement joins TRBV20-1 to TRBJ1-2; D call uncertain. Germline CDR1 DFQATT, CDR2 SNEGSKA (reference sequence). This CDR3 has 13 amino acids. Trimming cost V 3 bases and J 1 base, with 9 bases left between them.

This clone has a single count. The gene calls are TRBV18 and TRBJ2-5; 7 bases map to TRBD1. Per germline, CDR1 KGHSH and CDR2 LQKENI. This CDR3 has 17 amino acids. J lost 0 bases, V lost 3 bases, and 10 bases had no gene match. CDR3 sequence: CASSPTKGQFYQETQYF. For the CDR3, the DNA is TGTGCCAGCTCACCGACAAAGGGACAGTTTTACCAAGAGACCCAGTACTTC.

The chain recombines TRBV4-1 with TRBJ2-7; D is tentatively TRBD1 or TRBD2 (5 bases each). From germline, CDR1 is MGHRA and CDR2 YSYEKL. This CDR3 region has 15 residues. Trimming removed 3 bases at V and 0 bases at J, with 12 bases between. As DNA, the CDR3 is TGCGCCAGCAGCCATAGAGGGGATTCCTCCTACGAGCAGTACTTC. Its protein is CASSHRGDSSYEQYF.

The rearrangement links TRBV2 to TRBJ2-1; 9 nucleotides match TRBD1. The CDR3 runs to 15 residues. The ends lost 1 base at V and 7 bases at J; junction bases unmatched: 5. Germline V CDR1 and CDR2: SNHLY, FYNNEI. This chain's CDR3 is CASSEGWTGENEQFF. The CDR3 DNA sequence: TGTGCCAGCAGTGAAGGGTGGACAGGGGAAAATGAGCAGTTCTTC.

This chain connects TRBV6-5 to TRBJ1-2; tentative D call: TRBD1 (5 bases). V lost 0 bases, J lost 7 bases, and 18 bases lay in between. The germline V gene encodes CDR1 MNHEY and CDR2 SVGAGI. The CDR3 covers 16 residues. The CDR3 nucleotides read TGTGCCAGCAGTTACTCGATGGGGGAGGATTGCTGTGGCTACACCTTC. Encoded protein: CASSYSMGEDCCGYTF.

The gene calls are TRBV4-1 and TRBJ1-5; unclear D gene. Germline CDR1 and CDR2: MGHRA and YSYEKL. Trimming left V 3 bases short and J 7 bases short, with 16 bases between. The CDR3 is 15 amino acids. DNA of the CDR3: TGCGCCAGCAGCCAGAATGGAGGACCGGTGCAGCCCCAGCATTTT. Its translation is CASSQNGGPVQPQHF.

The V and J genes are TRBV2 and TRBJ1-2; 9 nucleotides agree with TRBD1. V was clipped by 6 bases and J by 7 bases; unmatched bases: 6. The CDR3 runs 13 residues. Germline CDR1 is SNHLY and CDR2 is FYNNEI. The CDR3 protein is CASSGTGSGGYTF. CDR3 DNA sequence: TGTGCCAGCAGCGGGACAGGGTCGGGTGGCTACACCTTC. The whole variable domain, filled in from reference TRBV2 and TRBJ1-2, reads EPEVTQTPSHQVTQMGQEVILRCVPISNHLYFYWYRQILGQKVEFLVSFYNNEISEKSEIFDDQFSVERPDGSNFTLKIRSTKLEDSAMYFCASSGTGSGGYTFGSGTRLTVV.

This clone was picked up a small number of times. V gene TRBV18 combines with J gene TRBJ1-6; D may be TRBD1 (6 bases). This CDR3 comprises 15 residues. Trimming cost V 4 bases and J 5 bases, with 12 bases left between them. CDR1 and CDR2 (germline): KGHSH, LQKENI. The CDR3 here is CASSLQGANNSPLHF. CDR3 nucleotide sequence: TGTGCCAGCTCACTACAGGGCGCTAATAATTCACCCCTCCACTTT.

On this clone: Compared with germline, one end of the junction differs, possibly owing to a read error. This chain uses TRBV18 with TRBJ2-1; TRBD2 agrees at 9 bases. The V gene's germline CDR1 is KGHSH and CDR2 LQKENI. The CDR3 is 15 amino acids. The CDR3 nucleotides read TGTGCCAGCTCACAGAGACTAGCGGAGCTCAATGAGCGGTTCTTC. Encoded protein: CASSQRLAELNERFF.

The chain combines TRBV7-9 with TRBJ2-1, with TRBD2 as a possible D gene (7 bases). Germline V lookup: CDR1 SEHNR, CDR2 FQNEAQ (reference sequence). V was pared by 1 base and J by 5 bases, with 15 bases between. The CDR3 sequence is 16 residues long. The CDR3 nucleotides are TGTGCCAGCAGCTTAGTACCGGAGGGGGGGGACAATGAGCAGTTCTTC. As protein: CASSLVPEGGDNEQFF. Using reference TRBV7-9 and TRBJ2-1 for the parts outside the CDR3, the full variable domain is DTGVSQNPRHKITKRGQNVTFRCDPISEHNRLYWYRQTLGQGPEFLTYFQNEAQLEKSRLLSDRFSAERPKGSFSTLEIQRTEQGDSAMYLCASSLVPEGGDNEQFFGPGTRLTVL.

V is TRBV19 and J is TRBJ1-5; D uncertain. Germline CDR1 and CDR2: LNHDA and SQIVND (reference sequence). CDR3 size: 15 residues. The V end was cut by 2 bases, the J end by 1 base, with 9 bases between. The CDR3 bases are TGTGCCAGTAGTATAAAACAGAAAAGCAATCAGCCCCAGCATTTT. Residues: CASSIKQKSNQPQHF.

The chain employs TRBV30 and TRBJ1-1; tentatively, D is TRBD1 (5 bases). Trimming removed 4 bases at V and 0 bases at J, with 18 bases between. This CDR3 is 16 amino acids long. The germline gives CDR1 GTSNPN, CDR2 SVGIG (reference sequence). This chain's CDR3 is CAWTAGSRGMNTEAFF. CDR3 in DNA: TGTGCCTGGACGGCAGGGAGTAGAGGGATGAACACTGAAGCTTTCTTT.

This chain connects TRBV27 to TRBJ2-7, with 9 bases matching TRBD2. The CDR3 runs 15 residues. V gave up 6 bases and J gave up 7 bases; unmatched junction bases: 13. The V gene's germline CDR1 is MNHEY and CDR2 SMNVEV (reference sequence). In DNA, the CDR3 is TGTGCCAGCAGCCCCGGGGCTAGCGGGACCGGGGAGCAGTACTTC. Translated, it gives CASSPGASGTGEQYF.

This clone was seen a few times. The chain carries TRBV10-2 and TRBJ1-5, with 7 bases aligning to TRBD1. With V trimmed by 3 bases and J by 6 bases, 5 bases remained unmatched. Germline-derived CDR1 and CDR2 are WSHSY and SAAADI. This CDR3 has 14 amino acids. The CDR3 sequence is CASSDSTGIQPQHF. CDR3 sequence (DNA): TGCGCCAGCAGTGATTCGACAGGGATTCAGCCCCAGCATTTT.